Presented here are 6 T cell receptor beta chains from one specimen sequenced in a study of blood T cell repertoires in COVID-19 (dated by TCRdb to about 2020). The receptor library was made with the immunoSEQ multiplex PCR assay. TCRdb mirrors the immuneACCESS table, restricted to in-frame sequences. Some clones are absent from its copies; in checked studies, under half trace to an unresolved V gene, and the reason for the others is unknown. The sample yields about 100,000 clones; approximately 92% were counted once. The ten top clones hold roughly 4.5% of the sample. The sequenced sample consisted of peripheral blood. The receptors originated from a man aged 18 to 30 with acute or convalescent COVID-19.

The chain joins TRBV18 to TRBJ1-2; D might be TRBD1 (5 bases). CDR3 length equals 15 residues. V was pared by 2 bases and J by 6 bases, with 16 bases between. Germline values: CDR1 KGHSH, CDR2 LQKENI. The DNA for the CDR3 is TGTGCCAGCTCACCATTTGTGGCTCCGGGGGATGGCTACACCTTC. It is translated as CASSPFVAPGDGYTF.

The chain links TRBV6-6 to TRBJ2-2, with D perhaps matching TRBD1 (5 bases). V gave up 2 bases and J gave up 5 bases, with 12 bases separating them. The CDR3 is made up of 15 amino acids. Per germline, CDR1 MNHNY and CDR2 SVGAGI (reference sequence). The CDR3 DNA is TGTGCCAGCAGTTACCCGACAGAGCAGACCGGGGAGCTGTTTTTT. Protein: CASSYPTEQTGELFF.

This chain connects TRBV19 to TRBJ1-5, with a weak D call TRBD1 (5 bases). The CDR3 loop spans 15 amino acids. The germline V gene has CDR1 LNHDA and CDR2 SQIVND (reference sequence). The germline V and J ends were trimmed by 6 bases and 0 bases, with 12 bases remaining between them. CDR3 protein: CASRGQGDSNQPQHF. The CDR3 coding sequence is TGTGCCAGTAGAGGCCAGGGCGATAGCAATCAGCCCCAGCATTTT.

CDR3: CASSRTGEGGYTF. CDR3 bases: TGTGCCAGCTCACGAACAGGGGAAGGTGGCTACACCTTC. J is TRBJ1-2 and V is TRBV18; 7 bases are shared with TRBD1. V lost 4 bases, J lost 7 bases, and 6 bases stayed unmatched. From germline, CDR1 is KGHSH and CDR2 LQKENI. The CDR3 covers 13 residues. Using reference TRBV18 and TRBJ1-2 for the parts outside the CDR3, the full variable domain is NAGVMQNPRHLVRRRGQEARLRCSPMKGHSHVYWYRQLPEEGLKFMVYLQKENIIDESGMPKERFSAEFPKEGPSILRIQQVVRGDSAAYFCASSRTGEGGYTFGSGTRLTVV.

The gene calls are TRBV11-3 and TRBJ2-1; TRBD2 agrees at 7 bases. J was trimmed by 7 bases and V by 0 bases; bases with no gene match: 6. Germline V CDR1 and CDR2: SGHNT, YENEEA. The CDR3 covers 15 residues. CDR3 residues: CASSLESGDYNEQFF. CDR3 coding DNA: TGTGCCAGCAGCTTAGAATCGGGGGACTATAATGAGCAGTTCTTC.

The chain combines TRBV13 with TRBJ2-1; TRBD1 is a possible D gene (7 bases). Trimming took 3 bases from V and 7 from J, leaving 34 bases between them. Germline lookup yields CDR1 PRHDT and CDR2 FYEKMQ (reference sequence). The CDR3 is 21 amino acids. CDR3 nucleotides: TGTGCCAGCAGCTTTCGACAGGGCTTGATAGCGGAAGGGGTTGGGTTGAATGAGCAGTTCTTC. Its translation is CASSFRQGLIAEGVGLNEQFF.